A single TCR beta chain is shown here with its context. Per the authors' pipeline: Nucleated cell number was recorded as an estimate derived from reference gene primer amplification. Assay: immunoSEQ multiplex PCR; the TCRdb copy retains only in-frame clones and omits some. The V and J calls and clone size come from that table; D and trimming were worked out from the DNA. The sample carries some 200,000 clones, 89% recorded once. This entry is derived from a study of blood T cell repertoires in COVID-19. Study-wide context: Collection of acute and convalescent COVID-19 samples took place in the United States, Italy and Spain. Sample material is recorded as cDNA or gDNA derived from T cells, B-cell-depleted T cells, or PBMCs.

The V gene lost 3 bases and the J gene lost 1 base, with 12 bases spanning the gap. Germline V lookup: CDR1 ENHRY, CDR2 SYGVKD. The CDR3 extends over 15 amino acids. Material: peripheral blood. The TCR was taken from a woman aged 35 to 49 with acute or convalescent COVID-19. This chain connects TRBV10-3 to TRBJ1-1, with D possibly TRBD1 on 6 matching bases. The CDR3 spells CAISDIQTGNTEAFF. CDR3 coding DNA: TGTGCCATCAGTGATATACAGACAGGGAACACTGAAGCTTTCTTT.